This T cell receptor beta chain comes out of a study of shared clonotypes between healthy human individuals. Naive CD8 isolation took CD45RO-negative cells positively selected for CCR7 and excluded terminally differentiated effector memory CD45RA+ cells. Produced via immunoSEQ multiplex PCR; TCRdb's table is partial and in-frame only. The sample includes 750,000 to 1,000,000 clones, nearly 95% of them seen just once. Whole-study results and caveats: Some clonotypes were shared by all four sorted-subset donors, while others were not shared. The non-shared ones had lower generation probabilities than the shared ones.

About this clone: Its antigen is undetermined. This specimen includes other DNA sequences encoding the same CDR3.

CDR1 SEHNR and CDR2 FQNEAQ come from the germline V gene (reference sequence). The CDR3 covers 15 residues. Germline trimming cut 4 bases from V and 7 bases from J; bases unmatched to any gene: 7. This receptor was identified in a man aged 25 to 45 in good health. Source material: naive CD8+ T cells sorted from blood. The chain links TRBV7-9 to TRBJ2-1, with 10 bases aligning to TRBD1. The CDR3 reads CASSYRDRGINEQFF. In DNA, the CDR3 is TGTGCCAGCAGCTACCGGGACAGGGGTATTAATGAGCAGTTCTTC.